This T cell receptor beta chain was recorded in a study of radiation and T cells in renal cell carcinoma. This clone was seen a single time. Antigen: not known. Indicated time point: blood 4 weeks post-SBRT, at nephrectomy. Indicated treatment: 15 Gy SBRT to primary tumor, nephrectomy 4 weeks later. Measured with immunoSEQ multiplex PCR; TCRdb has only the in-frame clones, and not every one. The data hold fewer than 200,000 clones, with around 90% observed a single time. The CDR3 is 15 residues long. Trimming removed 2 bases from V and 0 bases from J, with 7 bases in between. Germline V CDR1 and CDR2: MNHNY, SVGAGI (reference sequence). Study results and caveats: No pretreatment tumor biopsies were available for baseline clonotypes. Top tumor clonotypes rose in blood 2 weeks post-radiation, then contracted.

This clonotype was obtained from a woman in her fifties or sixties with renal cell carcinoma. The chain has TRBV6-6 and TRBJ2-2; D remains unclear. The sample in question was blood, obtained from a patient whose treatment included radiotherapy and nephrectomy. CDR3 residues: CASSYGRSNTGELFF. The DNA of the CDR3 is TGTGCCAGCAGTTACGGGCGGTCGAACACCGGGGAGCTGTTTTTT.